Below, 29 T cell receptor beta chains from the same sample are listed, as sequenced in a study of T-cell reconstitution after alpha-beta-depleted transplantation in children. Unique molecular identifiers were used in preparing the TCRbeta library. A single record per CDR3 protein comes from TCRdb applying MiXCR to the PCR reads. The sample lists around 240,000 distinct CDR3 sequences, 7.5% to 9.5% seen once, with under 8% in the top ten. This specimen was PBMCs, mostly from graft donor cells, taken 180 days after TCRalphabeta/CD19-depleted stem cell transplant. Receptors were obtained from a male patient under 18 who had a stem cell transplant for acute lymphoblastic leukemia, so the T cells may come from the graft donor.

At least ten counts were recorded for this clonotype. This chain links TRBV18 with TRBJ2-1; D is possibly TRBD2 (5 bases). CDR1 and CDR2 from the germline V gene are KGHSH and LQKENI. The CDR3 is 12 amino acids. V was shortened by 2 bases and J by 9 bases, with 8 bases between the two germline ends. The DNA for the CDR3 is TGTGCCAGCTCACCAAACCGGGGTGAGCAGTTCTTC. Translation: CASSPNRGEQFF. The full variable domain, its missing parts supplied by reference TRBV18 and TRBJ2-1, is NAGVMQNPRHLVRRRGQEARLRCSPMKGHSHVYWYRQLPEEGLKFMVYLQKENIIDESGMPKERFSAEFPKEGPSILRIQQVVRGDSAAYFCASSPNRGEQFFGPGTRLTVL.

Many counts were recorded for this clonotype. V is TRBV20-1 and J is TRBJ2-3; 7 nucleotides match TRBD2. The CDR3 sequence is 14 residues long. Germline values: CDR1 DFQATT, CDR2 SNEGSKA (reference sequence). The V and J ends lost 6 bases and 4 bases, in that order; junction bases with no gene match: 10. CDR3: CSAAGTKRADTQYF. Here the CDR3 DNA reads TGCAGTGCGGCCGGGACTAAAAGGGCAGATACGCAGTATTTT.

In the case of this clonotype: A much larger clone is a single base away; this may be a read error. The chain is built from TRBV15 and TRBJ2-7; the D gene is possibly TRBD2 (6 bases). The CDR3 runs to 16 residues. V shed 2 bases and J shed 4 bases, with 18 bases lying between them. CDR1 is LNHNV, CDR2 YYDKDF, per germline (reference sequence). The CDR3 nucleotides are TGTGCCACCAGCAGAACCGGCGGAGGGGCCGGATACGAGCAGTACTTC. This codes for CATSRTGGGAGYEQYF.

This clonotype was seen more than once but under ten times. This chain uses TRBV20-1 with TRBJ2-5, with D possibly TRBD2 on 6 matching bases. V dropped 0 bases and J dropped 1 base, with 6 bases sitting between them. This CDR3 comprises 13 residues. The germline gives CDR1 DFQATT, CDR2 SNEGSKA (reference sequence). The CDR3 DNA reads as TGCAGTGCTAGAGATAGCGGCCAAGAGACCCAGTACTTC. Its protein is CSARDSGQETQYF.

This clonotype was counted many times. This rearrangement joins TRBV5-1 to TRBJ1-1; TRBD1 is a possible D gene (5 bases). The ends were cut back, 4 bases at V and 2 bases at J, with 12 bases in the middle. Looked up from germline, CDR1 is SGHRS and CDR2 is YFSETQ. The CDR3 has 14 residues. CDR3 sequence (DNA): TGCGCCAGCAGCCCGGGGCAGATTAACACTGAAGCTTTCTTT. Amino acids: CASSPGQINTEAFF. The whole variable domain, filled in from reference TRBV5-1 and TRBJ1-1, reads KAGVTQTPRYLIKTRGQQVTLSCSPISGHRSVSWYQQTPGQGLQFLFEYFSETQRNKGNFPGRFSGRQFSNSRSEMNVSTLELGDSALYLCASSPGQINTEAFFGQGTRLTVV.

This chain links TRBV6-5 with TRBJ2-7; either TRBD1 or TRBD2 may supply D (5 bases each). The V gene's germline CDR1 is MNHEY and CDR2 SVGAGI. The CDR3 totals 12 residues. V was trimmed by 10 bases and J by 5 bases, leaving 15 bases between them. The CDR3 here is CATRGSLNEQYF. CDR3 DNA: TGTGCCACCCGGGGCAGCTTAAACGAGCAGTACTTC.

This clonotype was seen ten or more times. The J gene is TRBJ2-7, the V gene TRBV27, with D possibly TRBD2 on 6 matching bases. The length of the CDR3 is 15 residues. CDR1 is MNHEY and CDR2 is SMNVEV in the germline V gene (reference sequence). Between the trimmed V and J ends, which lost 0 bases and 5 bases, there was a span of 14 bases. CDR3 nucleotide sequence: TGTGCCAGCAGTTTATCAGGTTTAGGGAGGAACGAGCAGTACTTC. It yields the protein CASSLSGLGRNEQYF.

This clonotype was found many times. This chain connects TRBV28 to TRBJ2-7, with 9 positions matching TRBD1. This CDR3 is built from 15 residues. The V segment lost 5 bases and the J segment 4 bases; nucleotides outside the gene matches: 9. The germline V gene encodes CDR1 MDHEN and CDR2 SYDVKM. The CDR3 DNA sequence: TGTGCCAGCAGTAGCCCCGGGGACAGGGTGTACGAGCAGTACTTC. Its protein product is CASSSPGDRVYEQYF.

The rearrangement uses TRBV20-1 and TRBJ2-1; D is ambiguous. Germline V lookup: CDR1 DFQATT, CDR2 SNEGSKA (reference sequence). The V and J ends lost 3 bases and 10 bases respectively, with 10 bases between them. The CDR3 is made up of 11 amino acids. CDR3 DNA sequence: TGCAGTGCTAGTGGCCGCGGCGAGCAGTTCTTC. It encodes CSASGRGEQFF.

In its sample, this clonotype was seen many times. V is TRBV12-3 or TRBV12-4 and J is TRBJ1-5, with unresolved D. V lost 5 bases and J lost 1, with 9 bases in between. This CDR3 has 14 amino acids. CDR3 DNA: TGTGCCAGCAGTCACCCTGGGAGCAATCAGCCCCAGCATTTT. Translation gives CASSHPGSNQPQHF.

The chain carries TRBV6-2 or TRBV6-3 and TRBJ1-5; D possibly corresponds to TRBD1 (5 bases). Germline V CDR1 and CDR2: MNHEY, SVGEGT. There are 16 residues in the CDR3. Trimming stripped 2 bases from V and 4 bases from J, with 15 bases between. CDR3: CASSYDRIGRNQPQHF. As DNA, the CDR3 is TGTGCCAGCAGTTACGACAGAATAGGGCGAAATCAGCCCCAGCATTTT.

This clonotype was seen repeatedly, ten times or more. The V and J genes are TRBV20-1 and TRBJ1-1; D gene uncertain. Trimming stripped 4 bases from V and 4 bases from J, with 10 bases between. Germline V CDR1 and CDR2: DFQATT, SNEGSKA (reference sequence). This CDR3 spans 12 amino acids. The CDR3 protein is CSAKAPRTEAFF. The CDR3 bases are TGCAGTGCTAAGGCCCCTCGCACTGAAGCTTTCTTT.

Ten or more counts support this clonotype. This chain uses TRBV29-1 with TRBJ1-1; 8 positions agree with TRBD1. The CDR3 sequence is 17 residues long. V dropped 3 bases and J dropped 7; count of bases not matched to a gene: 19. Germline V lookup: CDR1 SQVTM, CDR2 ANQGSEA. Here the CDR3 reads CSVDGPGGGKWIGEAFF. In nucleotides, the CDR3 is TGCAGCGTTGATGGGCCAGGGGGCGGGAAGTGGATAGGTGAAGCTTTCTTT.

In its sample, this clonotype was seen many times. The chain couples TRBV5-1 to TRBJ2-3; no firm D call. V shed 2 bases and J shed 0 bases, with 28 bases lying between them. The germline gives CDR1 SGHRS, CDR2 YFSETQ. The CDR3 consists of 21 residues. The CDR3: CASSFLPSEVLFRPSTDTQYF. The CDR3 DNA sequence: TGCGCCAGCAGCTTTTTACCTTCCGAGGTTTTGTTTAGGCCTAGCACAGATACGCAGTATTTT.

The chain recombines TRBV24-1 with TRBJ2-5; TRBD2 aligns across 15 bases. Germline CDR1 reads KGHDR; CDR2 reads SFDVKD. J gave up 9 bases and V 3 bases, and 4 bases lay outside the gene matches. CDR3 length: 15 residues. This CDR3 is CATSDQGLAGGAQYF. Written as DNA, the CDR3 is TGTGCCACCAGTGATCAGGGACTAGCGGGAGGCGCCCAGTACTTC.

For the CDR3, the DNA is TGTGCCAGCAGTGAGAGTAATTCACCCCTCCACTTT. This gives the protein CASSESNSPLHF. The rearrangement joins TRBV25-1 to TRBJ1-6; D ambiguous. CDR3 length: 12 amino acids. Trimming pared 3 bases from V and 6 bases from J, leaving 3 bases between. Looked up from germline, CDR1 is MGHDK and CDR2 is SYGVNS.

This clonotype was recorded many times. The chain recombines TRBV20-1 with TRBJ1-3, with D possibly TRBD1 on 5 matching bases. V was pared by 6 bases and J by 2 bases, with 14 bases between. The CDR3 extends over 14 amino acids. Germline CDR1 and CDR2: DFQATT and SNEGSKA (reference sequence). The chain's CDR3 is CSAQRTQTGNTIYF. The CDR3, as DNA: TGCAGTGCCCAACGGACACAGACTGGAAACACCATATATTTT.

This clonotype has at least ten counts. CDR3 region: CSARVAAYEQYF. The CDR3 bases are TGCAGTGCTAGAGTTGCGGCCTACGAGCAGTACTTC. The chain uses TRBV20-1 and TRBJ2-7; no clear D gene. CDR1 is DFQATT, CDR2 SNEGSKA, per germline (reference sequence). The CDR3 has 12 amino acids. Deletions cut 1 base from V and 2 bases from J, with 6 bases between.

The rearrangement links TRBV18 to TRBJ1-3; D is unclear. Germline lookup yields CDR1 KGHSH and CDR2 LQKENI. The CDR3 consists of 17 residues. Trimming removed 1 base at V and 0 bases at J, with 13 bases between. The CDR3 sequence: CASSPLPTGSSGNTIYF. The DNA for the CDR3 is TGTGCCAGCTCACCACTACCGACGGGGAGCTCTGGAAACACCATATATTTT.

Ten or more counts support this clonotype. The CDR3 loop reads CSAGTGGYTEAFF. The CDR3 nucleotides are TGCAGCGCAGGGACAGGGGGGTACACTGAAGCTTTCTTT. The chain recombines TRBV29-1 with TRBJ1-1; 11 nucleotides agree with TRBD1. This CDR3 contains 13 residues. V lost 7 bases and J lost 3; bases outside the gene matches: 4. Germline V gene data show CDR1 as SQVTM and CDR2 as ANQGSEA.

A note on this clonotype: It may be a read error: a sequence one base away is much more abundant. The V call is TRBV5-1, the J call TRBJ2-1; no clear D gene. The CDR3 totals 13 residues. Germline CDR1 reads SGHRS; CDR2 reads YFSETQ. The CDR3 region has the DNA TGCGCCAGCAGCTTGATCTCCTACAATGACCAGTTCTTC. Protein product: CASSLISYNDQFF.

This clonotype was seen many times. The chain is built from TRBV7-8 and TRBJ1-5; maybe TRBD1 (6 bases). The V end was cut by 0 bases, the J end by 4 bases, with 7 bases between. The germline CDR1 and CDR2 sequences are SGHVS and FQNEAQ. CDR3 length: 14 amino acids. This chain's CDR3 is CASSLAGANQPQHF. The DNA for the CDR3 is TGTGCCAGCAGCTTAGCGGGGGCTAATCAGCCCCAGCATTTT.

This clonotype was recorded at least ten times. The chain links TRBV5-1 to TRBJ2-5; a possible D gene is TRBD1 (6 bases). This CDR3 has 14 amino acids. The V end was cut by 2 bases, the J end by 2 bases, with 10 bases between. CDR1 is SGHRS, CDR2 YFSETQ, per germline. CDR3 in DNA: TGCGCCAGCAGCTTAAGGACAGAACAAGAGACCCAGTACTTC. Its protein is CASSLRTEQETQYF.

This clonotype was seen repeatedly, ten times or more. The V gene is TRBV9, the J gene TRBJ1-1; D is possibly TRBD1 (5 bases). Trimming removed 0 bases from V and 6 bases from J, with 15 bases in between. The germline V gene has CDR1 SGDLS and CDR2 YYNGEE. The CDR3 sequence is 15 residues long. The CDR3 spells CASSVVQGRWAEAFF. The CDR3 nucleotides are TGTGCCAGCAGCGTAGTGCAGGGACGTTGGGCTGAAGCTTTCTTT.

There are many counts of this clonotype. The chain carries TRBV18 and TRBJ2-7; D ambiguous. Germline assignment: CDR1 KGHSH and CDR2 LQKENI. The CDR3 has 12 amino acids. Between the trimmed V and J ends, which lost 3 bases and 4 bases, there was a span of 7 bases. The CDR3 loop reads CASSPSQYEQYF. The CDR3 nucleotides read TGTGCCAGCTCACCTTCCCAATACGAGCAGTACTTC.

This clonotype occurred many times. The chain combines TRBV4-3 with TRBJ2-5; D possibly corresponds to TRBD1 (6 bases). This CDR3 contains 15 residues. Germline CDR1 and CDR2: LGHNA and YSLEER. V lost 0 bases and J lost 2, with 10 bases in between. The CDR3 DNA sequence: TGCGCCAGCAGCCAAGAGGTTACAGGGCAAGAGACCCAGTACTTC. Translated: CASSQEVTGQETQYF.

This clonotype was recorded at least ten times. This chain joins TRBV20-1 and TRBJ1-2, with TRBD1 matching over 8 bases. The junction had 9 bases not matched to a gene; V was cut back by 5 bases and J by 4 bases. Germline V gives CDR1 DFQATT, CDR2 SNEGSKA (reference sequence). The CDR3 runs to 14 residues. CDR3 region: CSAYRPGTGYGYTF. CDR3 coding DNA: TGCAGTGCTTACCGACCCGGGACAGGCTATGGCTACACCTTC.

The chain carries TRBV6-5 and TRBJ2-7, with a tentative D call TRBD2 (5 bases). The CDR3 extends over 14 amino acids. The V end lost 4 bases, the J end lost 7 bases, and 17 bases lay between the germline ends. Germline loops: CDR1 MNHEY, CDR2 SVGAGI. CDR3 protein: CASSSPHLAWEQYF. CDR3 bases: TGTGCCAGCAGTTCTCCGCACCTAGCTTGGGAGCAGTACTTC.

This clonotype was observed many times. The chain couples TRBV29-1 to TRBJ2-3; weak D call: TRBD1 (7 bases). V was pared by 4 bases and J by 4 bases, with 18 bases between. The CDR3 runs 15 residues. Germline V gene sequence: CDR1 SQVTM, CDR2 ANQGSEA. CDR3 nucleotide sequence: TGCAGCGTTGCGGGAGAAGGGGGCGGGGCAGATACGCAGTATTTT. Encoded protein: CSVAGEGGGADTQYF.